This T cell receptor beta chain was found in a study of T cells in Graves' hyperthyroidism and ophthalmopathy. Overall study findings and caveats: Before onset, by a median of around 6.4 months, the model predicted ophthalmopathy.

Amplified TCR beta CDR3 regions derived from RNA transcripts. First-round RT-PCR of the TCR CDR3 relied on the HTBI primer set. From the multiplex PCR reads, TCRdb called clonotypes with MiXCR, one entry per CDR3 protein. Among under 650,000 distinct CDR3 sequences listed, 15% to 20% were seen once. Germline lookup yields CDR1 LGHDT and CDR2 YNNKEL (reference sequence). V dropped 4 bases and J dropped 3; count of bases not matched to a gene: 15. The CDR3 is made up of 17 amino acids. Patients were excluded because of uncontrolled infection, other autoimmune disease, pregnancy or lactation. The PBMCs were sourced from fresh peripheral blood (about 10 ml). Many counts were recorded for this clonotype. What it recognizes is unknown.

Sequenced: blood. The source of this sequence is a woman aged 25 to 39 with Graves' hyperthyroidism. V and J are TRBV3-1 and TRBJ2-7; 7 bases line up with TRBD2. In DNA, the CDR3 is TGTGCCAGCAGCCCAACCGCGCCGGGACTAAGGGGCTACGAGCAGTACTTC. It specifies CASSPTAPGLRGYEQYF.